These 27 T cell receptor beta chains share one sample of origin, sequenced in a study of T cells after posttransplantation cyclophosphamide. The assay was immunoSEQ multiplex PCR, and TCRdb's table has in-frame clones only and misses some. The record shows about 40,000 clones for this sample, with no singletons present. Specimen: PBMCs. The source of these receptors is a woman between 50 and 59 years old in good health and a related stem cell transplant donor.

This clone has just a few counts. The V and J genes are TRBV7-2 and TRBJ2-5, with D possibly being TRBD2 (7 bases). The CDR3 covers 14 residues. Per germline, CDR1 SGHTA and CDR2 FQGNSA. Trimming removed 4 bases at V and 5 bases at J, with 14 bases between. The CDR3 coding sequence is TGTGCCAGCAGCTCCGGGGGGCCGGGTGAGACCCAGTACTTC. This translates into CASSSGGPGETQYF.

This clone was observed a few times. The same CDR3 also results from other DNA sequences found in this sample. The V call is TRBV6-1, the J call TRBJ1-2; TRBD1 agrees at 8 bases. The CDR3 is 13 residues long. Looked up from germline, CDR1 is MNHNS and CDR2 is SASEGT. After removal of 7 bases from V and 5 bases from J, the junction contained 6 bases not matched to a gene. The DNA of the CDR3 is TGTGCCAGCAAGGGAACAGGGGGGTATGGCTACACCTTC. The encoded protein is CASKGTGGYGYTF.

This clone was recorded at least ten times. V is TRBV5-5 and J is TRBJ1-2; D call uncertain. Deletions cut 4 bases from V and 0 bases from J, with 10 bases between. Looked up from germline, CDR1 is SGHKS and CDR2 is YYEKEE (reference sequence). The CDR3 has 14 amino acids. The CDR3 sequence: CASSKEAANYGYTF. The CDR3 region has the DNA TGTGCCAGCAGCAAGGAGGCCGCTAACTATGGCTACACCTTC.

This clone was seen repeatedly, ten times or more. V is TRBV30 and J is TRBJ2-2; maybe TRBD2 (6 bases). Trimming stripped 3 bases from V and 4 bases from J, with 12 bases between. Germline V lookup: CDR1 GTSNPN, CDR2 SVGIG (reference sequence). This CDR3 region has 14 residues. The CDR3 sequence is CAWSKTGGTGELFF. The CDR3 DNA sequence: TGTGCCTGGAGCAAGACCGGGGGCACCGGGGAGCTGTTTTTT.

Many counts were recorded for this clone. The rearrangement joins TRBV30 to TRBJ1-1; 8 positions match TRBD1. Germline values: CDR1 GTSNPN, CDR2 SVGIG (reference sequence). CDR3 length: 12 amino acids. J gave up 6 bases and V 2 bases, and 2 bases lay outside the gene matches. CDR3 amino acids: CAWSRTGPEAFF. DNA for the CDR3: TGTGCCTGGAGTCGGACAGGGCCTGAAGCTTTCTTT.

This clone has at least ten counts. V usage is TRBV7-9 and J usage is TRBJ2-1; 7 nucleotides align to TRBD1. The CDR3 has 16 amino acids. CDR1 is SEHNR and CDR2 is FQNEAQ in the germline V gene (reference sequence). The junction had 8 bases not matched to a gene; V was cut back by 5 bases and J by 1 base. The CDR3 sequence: CASSPRDSMSYNEQFF. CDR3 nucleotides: TGTGCCAGCAGCCCCCGGGACAGCATGTCCTACAATGAGCAGTTCTTC.

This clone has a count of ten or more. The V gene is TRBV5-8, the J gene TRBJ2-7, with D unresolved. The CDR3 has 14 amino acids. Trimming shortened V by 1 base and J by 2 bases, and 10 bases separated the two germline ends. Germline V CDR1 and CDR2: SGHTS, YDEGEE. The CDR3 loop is CASSLTLGPYEQYF. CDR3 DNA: TGTGCCAGCAGCTTGACTTTGGGCCCCTACGAGCAGTACTTC.

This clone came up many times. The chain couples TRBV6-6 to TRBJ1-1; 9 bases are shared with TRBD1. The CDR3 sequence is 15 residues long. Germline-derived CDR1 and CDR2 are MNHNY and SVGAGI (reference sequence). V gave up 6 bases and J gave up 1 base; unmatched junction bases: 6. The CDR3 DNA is TGTGCCAGCAGACCCCCGGGACAGGGGAACACTGAAGCTTTCTTT. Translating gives CASRPPGQGNTEAFF.

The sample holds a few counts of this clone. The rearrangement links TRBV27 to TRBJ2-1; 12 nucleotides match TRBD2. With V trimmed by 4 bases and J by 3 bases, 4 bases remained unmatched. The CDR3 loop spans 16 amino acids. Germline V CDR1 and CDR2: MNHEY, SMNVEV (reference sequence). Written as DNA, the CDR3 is TGTGCCAGCAGTTCCCTACTAGCGGGGGGCTACAATGAGCAGTTCTTC. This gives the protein CASSSLLAGGYNEQFF.

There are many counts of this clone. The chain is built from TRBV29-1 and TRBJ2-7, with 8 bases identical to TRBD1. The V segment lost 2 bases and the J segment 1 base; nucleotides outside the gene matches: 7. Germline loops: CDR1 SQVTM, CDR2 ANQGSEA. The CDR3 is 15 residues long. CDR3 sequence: CSVEMGQGASYEQYF. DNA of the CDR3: TGCAGCGTTGAAATGGGTCAGGGGGCTTCCTACGAGCAGTACTTC.

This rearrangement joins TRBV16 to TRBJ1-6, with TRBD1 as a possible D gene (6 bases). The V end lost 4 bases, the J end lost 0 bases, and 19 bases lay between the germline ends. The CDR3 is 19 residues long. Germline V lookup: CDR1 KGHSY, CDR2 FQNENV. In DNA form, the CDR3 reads TGTGCCAGCAGCCCAAACAGGGTTCCCTCGAGCTCCTATAATTCACCCCTCCACTTT. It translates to CASSPNRVPSSSYNSPLHF.

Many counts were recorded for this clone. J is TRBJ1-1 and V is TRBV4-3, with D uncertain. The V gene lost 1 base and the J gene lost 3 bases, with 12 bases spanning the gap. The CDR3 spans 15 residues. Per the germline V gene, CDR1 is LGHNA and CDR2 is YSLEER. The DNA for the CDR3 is TGCGCCAGCAGCCAAGGCGTCACGATGGACACTGAAGCTTTCTTT. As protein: CASSQGVTMDTEAFF.

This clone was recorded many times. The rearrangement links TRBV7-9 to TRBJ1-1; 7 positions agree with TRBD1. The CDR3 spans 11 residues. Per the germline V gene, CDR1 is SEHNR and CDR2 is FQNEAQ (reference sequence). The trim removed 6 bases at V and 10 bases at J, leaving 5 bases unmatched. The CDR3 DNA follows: TGTGCCAGCAGTTCGACAGGGAGAGCTTTCTTT. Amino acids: CASSSTGRAFF.

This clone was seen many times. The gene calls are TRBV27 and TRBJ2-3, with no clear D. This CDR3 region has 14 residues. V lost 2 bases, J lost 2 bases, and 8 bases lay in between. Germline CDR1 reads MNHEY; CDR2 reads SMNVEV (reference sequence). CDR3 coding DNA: TGTGCCAGCAGTTTAAACAGACCCACAGATACGCAGTATTTT. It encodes CASSLNRPTDTQYF.

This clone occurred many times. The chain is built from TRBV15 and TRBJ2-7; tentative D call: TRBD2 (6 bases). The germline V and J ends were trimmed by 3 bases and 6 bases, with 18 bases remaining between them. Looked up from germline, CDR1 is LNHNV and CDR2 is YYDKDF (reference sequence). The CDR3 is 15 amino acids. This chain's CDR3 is CATSSPLGGFFEQYF. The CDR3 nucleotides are TGTGCCACCAGCAGCCCCTTGGGGGGTTTTTTCGAGCAGTACTTC. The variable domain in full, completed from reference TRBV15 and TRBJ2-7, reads DAMVIQNPRYQVTQFGKPVTLSCSQTLNHNVMYWYQQKSSQAPKLLFHYYDKDFNNEADTPDNFQSRRPNTSFCFLDIRSPGLGDTAMYLCATSSPLGGFFEQYFGPGTRLTVT.

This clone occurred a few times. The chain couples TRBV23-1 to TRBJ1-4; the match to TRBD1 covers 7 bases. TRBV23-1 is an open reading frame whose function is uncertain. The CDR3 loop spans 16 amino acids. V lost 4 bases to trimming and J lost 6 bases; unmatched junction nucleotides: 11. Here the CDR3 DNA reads TGCGCCAGCAGTCGACATGACAGGGAGGTTGATGAAAAACTGTTTTTT. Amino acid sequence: CASSRHDREVDEKLFF.

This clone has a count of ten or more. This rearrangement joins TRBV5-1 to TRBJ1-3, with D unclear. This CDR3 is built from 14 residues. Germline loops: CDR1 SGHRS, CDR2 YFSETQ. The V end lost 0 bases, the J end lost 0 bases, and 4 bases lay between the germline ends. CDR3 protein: CASSLDSSGNTIYF. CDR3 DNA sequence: TGCGCCAGCAGCTTGGACAGCTCTGGAAACACCATATATTTT.

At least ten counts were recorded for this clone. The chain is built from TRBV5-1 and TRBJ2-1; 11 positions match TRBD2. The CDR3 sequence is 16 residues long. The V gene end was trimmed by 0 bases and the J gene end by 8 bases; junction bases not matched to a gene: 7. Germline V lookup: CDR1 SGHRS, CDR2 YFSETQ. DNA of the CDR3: TGCGCCAGCAGCTTGGCCATGATAGCGGGGGGGTATGAGCAGTTCTTC. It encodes CASSLAMIAGGYEQFF.

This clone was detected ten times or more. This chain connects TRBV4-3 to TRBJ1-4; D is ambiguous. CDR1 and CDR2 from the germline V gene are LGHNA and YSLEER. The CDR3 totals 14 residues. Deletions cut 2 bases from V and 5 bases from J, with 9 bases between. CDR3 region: CASSQFSQNEKLFF. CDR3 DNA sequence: TGCGCCAGCAGCCAATTTTCCCAGAATGAAAAACTGTTTTTT.

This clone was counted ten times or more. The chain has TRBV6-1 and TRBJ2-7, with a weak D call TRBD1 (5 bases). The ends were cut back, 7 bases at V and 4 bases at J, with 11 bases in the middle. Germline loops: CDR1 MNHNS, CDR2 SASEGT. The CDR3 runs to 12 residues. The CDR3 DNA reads TGTGCCAGCACCAGACAGTTTTACGAGCAGTACTTC. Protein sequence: CASTRQFYEQYF.

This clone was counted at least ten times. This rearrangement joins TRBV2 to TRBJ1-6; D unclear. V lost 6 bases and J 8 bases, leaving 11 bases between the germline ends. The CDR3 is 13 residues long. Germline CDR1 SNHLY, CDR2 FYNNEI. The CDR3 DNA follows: TGTGCCAGCAGCCCGATACCAGATTCACCCCTCCACTTT. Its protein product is CASSPIPDSPLHF.

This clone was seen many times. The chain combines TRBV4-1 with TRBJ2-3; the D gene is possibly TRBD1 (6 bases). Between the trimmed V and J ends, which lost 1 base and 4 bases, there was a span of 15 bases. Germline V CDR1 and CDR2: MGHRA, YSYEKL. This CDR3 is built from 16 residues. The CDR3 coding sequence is TGCGCCAGCAGCCAAGCCCTACGGGACAAGGCAGATACGCAGTATTTT. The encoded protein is CASSQALRDKADTQYF.

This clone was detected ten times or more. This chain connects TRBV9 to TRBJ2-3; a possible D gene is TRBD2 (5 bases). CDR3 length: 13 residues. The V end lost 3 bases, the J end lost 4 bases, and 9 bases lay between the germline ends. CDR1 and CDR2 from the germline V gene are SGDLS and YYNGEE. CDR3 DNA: TGTGCCAGCAGCGCTCTCGGGGCAGATACGCAGTATTTT. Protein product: CASSALGADTQYF.

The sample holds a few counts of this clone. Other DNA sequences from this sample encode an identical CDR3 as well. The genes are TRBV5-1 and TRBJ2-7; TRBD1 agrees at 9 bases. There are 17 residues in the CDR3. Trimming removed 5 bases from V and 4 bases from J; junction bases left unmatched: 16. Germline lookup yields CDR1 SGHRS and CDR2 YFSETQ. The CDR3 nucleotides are TGCGCCAGCAGTTCGGGTGTGGGTACAGGGGGCAGGTACGAGCAGTACTTC. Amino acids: CASSSGVGTGGRYEQYF.

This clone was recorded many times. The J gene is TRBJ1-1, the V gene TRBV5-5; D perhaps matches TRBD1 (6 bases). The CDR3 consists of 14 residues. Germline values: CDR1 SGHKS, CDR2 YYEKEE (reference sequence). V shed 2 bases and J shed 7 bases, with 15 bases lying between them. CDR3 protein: CASSFVQGSSEAFF. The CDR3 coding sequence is TGTGCCAGCAGCTTTGTCCAGGGGTCCAGTGAAGCTTTCTTT.

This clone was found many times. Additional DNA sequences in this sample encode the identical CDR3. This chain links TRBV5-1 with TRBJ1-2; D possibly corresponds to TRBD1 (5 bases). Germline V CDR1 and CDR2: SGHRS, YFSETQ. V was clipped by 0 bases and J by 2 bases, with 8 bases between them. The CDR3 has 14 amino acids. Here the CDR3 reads CASSLGGENYGYTF. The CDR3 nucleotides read TGCGCCAGCAGCTTGGGGGGGGAAAACTATGGCTACACCTTC.

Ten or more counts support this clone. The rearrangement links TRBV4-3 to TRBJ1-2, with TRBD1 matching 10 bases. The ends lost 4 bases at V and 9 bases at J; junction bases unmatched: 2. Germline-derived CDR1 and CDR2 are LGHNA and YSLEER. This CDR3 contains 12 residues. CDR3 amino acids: CASSLGQGSYTF. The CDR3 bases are TGCGCCAGCAGCCTGGGACAGGGGAGCTACACCTTC.